This T cell receptor (beta chain) came from a study of Graves' ophthalmopathy and Graves' hyperthyroidism. Among the exclusions were patients with other autoimmune diseases, uncontrolled infections, pregnancy or lactation. Amplified material comprised TCR beta CDR3 regions derived from RNA transcripts. First-round RT-PCR used HTBI primers; second-round multiplex PCR followed. TCRdb reprocessed the multiplex PCR reads with MiXCR, giving one entry per CDR3 protein. The sample records around 670,000 distinct CDR3 sequences, roughly two fifths being singletons. CDR3 length: 16 amino acids. V gave up 1 base and J gave up 3 bases; unmatched junction bases: 3. Germline CDR1 and CDR2: MNHNY and SVGAGI (reference sequence). Regarding the study as a whole: A 13-signature model separated ophthalmopathy from stable hyperthyroidism, 85% to 90% sensitivity, 75% to 84% specificity. Most clonotypes expanded in thyroid above 0.001 frequency were present in blood too.

Remarks on this clonotype: The antigen is undetermined.

Sequencing was performed on peripheral blood. The receptor was derived from an adult man with Graves' ophthalmopathy. The chain uses TRBV6-6 and TRBJ2-2; 9 bases map to TRBD2. CDR3 DNA: TGTGCCAGCAGTTACTGGCGGGAGGGGGACACCGGGGAGCTGTTTTTT. Encoded protein: CASSYWREGDTGELFF.